Shown below are 10 T cell receptor beta chains from a single sample sequenced in a study of Ad26.COV2.S vaccination and SARS-CoV-2 variants. Measured with immunoSEQ multiplex PCR; TCRdb has only the in-frame clones, and not every one. The table has over 450,000 clones, about nine tenths seen once; the top ten hold 1.7%. Treatment indicated: some 19 received Ad26.COV2.S at low or high dose, single or two shots; several received placebo; per-sample allocation not given. The samples were gathered on day 63 after the first injection of vaccine or placebo. Here the sequenced sample was peripheral blood, taken in a trial of Ad26.COV2.S vaccine versus placebo. The receptors were gathered from a person between 18 and 65 years old who received the Ad26.COV2.S COVID-19 vaccine or a placebo.

The rearrangement links TRBV5-1 to TRBJ1-6, with 7 bases matching TRBD1. The CDR3 runs to 16 residues. Germline V lookup: CDR1 SGHRS, CDR2 YFSETQ. Trimming cost V 5 bases and J 7 bases; bases outside gene matches: 12. The CDR3 DNA sequence: TGCGCCAGCAGTCCGTCCCCACAGGGGCTAAATTCACCCCTCCACTTT. It translates to CASSPSPQGLNSPLHF.

This chain uses TRBV6-1 with TRBJ2-1, with D unclear. In germline, CDR1 is MNHNS, CDR2 SASEGT. CDR3 size: 16 residues. The V gene lost 4 bases and the J gene lost 0 bases, with 13 bases spanning the gap. CDR3 sequence (DNA): TGTGCCAGCAGTGGCCCCGGAACCCGCTCCTACAATGAGCAGTTCTTC. This encodes CASSGPGTRSYNEQFF.

As DNA, the CDR3 is TGTGCCTGGAGCCTGGGGCCCTATGGCTACACCTTC. Translation: CAWSLGPYGYTF. The chain recombines TRBV30 with TRBJ1-2; a possible D gene is TRBD1 (5 bases). The V and J ends lost 3 bases and 4 bases respectively, with 9 bases between them. Germline CDR1 and CDR2: GTSNPN and SVGIG (reference sequence). The CDR3 loop spans 12 amino acids.

Remarks on this clone: At the DNA level, this CDR3 is encoded by other sequences in the same sample as well. The gene calls are TRBV11-2 and TRBJ2-1, with D perhaps TRBD2 (6 bases). CDR1 and CDR2 (germline): SGHAT, FQNNGV. V lost 3 bases to trimming and J lost 8 bases, with 8 bases between them. The CDR3 runs to 12 residues. CDR3 amino acids: CASSLGGDEQFF. The DNA for the CDR3 is TGTGCCAGCAGCTTGGGGGGTGATGAGCAGTTCTTC.

The chain recombines TRBV3-1 (or the pseudogene TRBV3-2) with TRBJ1-2; TRBD1 matches at 9 bases. V shed 0 bases and J 5 bases; nucleotides not matched to a gene: 4. The CDR3 is 15 residues long. The germline V gene encodes CDR1 LGHDT and CDR2 YNNKEL (reference sequence). The CDR3 loop reads CASSQEDRGNYGYTF. The CDR3 nucleotides are TGTGCCAGCAGCCAAGAGGACAGGGGTAATTATGGCTACACCTTC.

CDR3 residues: CASSSGYSRGRGNTIYF. As DNA, the CDR3 is TGCGCCAGCAGCTCAGGATACTCAAGGGGCCGTGGAAACACCATATATTTT. This sequence joins TRBV4-1 and TRBJ1-3; possibly TRBD1 for D (5 bases). V lost 5 bases, J lost 3 bases, and 20 bases lay in between. The CDR3 extends over 17 amino acids. CDR1 is MGHRA, CDR2 YSYEKL, per germline.

The chain joins TRBV5-1 to TRBJ2-7, with D perhaps matching TRBD1 or TRBD2 (5 bases each). The CDR3 consists of 14 residues. V lost 5 bases and J lost 1, with 13 bases in between. Germline assignment: CDR1 SGHRS and CDR2 YFSETQ. CDR3 sequence (DNA): TGCGCCAGCAGGACTCCGGGGCTTTCCTACGAGCAGTACTTC. It specifies CASRTPGLSYEQYF.

This chain uses TRBV20-1 with TRBJ1-1; possibly TRBD1 for D (6 bases). Germline V gives CDR1 DFQATT, CDR2 SNEGSKA (reference sequence). Trimming removed 3 bases from V and 2 bases from J, with 13 bases in between. This CDR3 is 14 amino acids long. CDR3 residues: CSASSGGSNTEAFF. As DNA, the CDR3 is TGCAGTGCTAGTTCTGGGGGCTCCAACACTGAAGCTTTCTTT.

This clone has just one count. This chain connects TRBV6-1 to TRBJ1-4; D is unclear. The CDR3 length is 15 residues. Trimming cost V 2 bases and J 0 bases, with 7 bases left between them. Per the germline V gene, CDR1 is MNHNS and CDR2 is SASEGT. CDR3 amino acids: CASSEITTTNEKLFF. CDR3 bases: TGTGCCAGCAGTGAAATTACTACAACTAATGAAAAACTGTTTTTT.

The genes are TRBV28 and TRBJ1-5, with D uncertain. This CDR3 is 14 amino acids long. Germline loops: CDR1 MDHEN, CDR2 SYDVKM. V was cut by 5 bases and J by 2 bases, with 10 bases left in between. The CDR3 DNA follows: TGTGCCAGCAGTGGACCGCGGGGCAATCAGCCCCAGCATTTT. Translated: CASSGPRGNQPQHF.